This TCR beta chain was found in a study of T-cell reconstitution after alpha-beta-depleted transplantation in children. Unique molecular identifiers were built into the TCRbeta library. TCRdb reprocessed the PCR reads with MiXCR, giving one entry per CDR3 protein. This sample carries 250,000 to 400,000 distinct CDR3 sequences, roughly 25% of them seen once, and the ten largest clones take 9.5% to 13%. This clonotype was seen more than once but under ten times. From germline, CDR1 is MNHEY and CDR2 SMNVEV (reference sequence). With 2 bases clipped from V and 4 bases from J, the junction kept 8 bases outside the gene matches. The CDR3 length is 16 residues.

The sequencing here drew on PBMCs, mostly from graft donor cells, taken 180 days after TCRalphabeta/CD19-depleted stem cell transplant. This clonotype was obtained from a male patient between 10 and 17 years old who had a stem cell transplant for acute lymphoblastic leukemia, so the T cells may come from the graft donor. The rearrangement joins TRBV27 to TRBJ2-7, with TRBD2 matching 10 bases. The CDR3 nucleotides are TGTGCCAGCAGTTTACGGCTAGCGGGAGAGGGTTACGAGCAGTACTTC. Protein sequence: CASSLRLAGEGYEQYF.